Listed below are T cell receptor beta chains from one sample, sequenced in a study of blood T cell repertoires in COVID-19. Produced via immunoSEQ multiplex PCR; TCRdb's table is partial and in-frame only. The profile shows 14,000 or so clones, 85% to 90% of them singletons. Sequencing was done on a sample of peripheral blood. The receptors shown here come from a human donor in a cohort sampled during active COVID-19. The conserved cysteine and the conserved F or W are not part of the CDR3 here. Clone size appears in some rows only: once, few, many, or a class for an expanded clone.

TRBV29-1	.	TRBJ2-2	SVEVQGTGELF
TRBV10-3	.	TRBJ1-3	ASQGFEAGNTIY
TRBV23-1	few	TRBJ2-7	ASSQSARQVHSYEQY
TRBV24-1	.	TRBJ2-1	ATSDPAGTRANNEQF
TRBV29-1	.	TRBJ2-5	SVGQLGETQY
TRBV12-3/TRBV12-4	.	TRBJ1-6	ASSLAQGSPLH
TRBV2	.	TRBJ2-1	ASSARDLSSYNEQF
TRBV7-2	.	TRBJ1-1	ASSFQNTEAF
TRBV6-5	.	TRBJ2-7	ASSLAGVYEQY
TRBV19	.	TRBJ2-1	ASNEKSAYNEQF
TRBV29-1	.	TRBJ2-1	SVDTQGSEQF
TRBV7-7	few	TRBJ2-7	ASSLGLAGDEQY
TRBV9	.	TRBJ1-1	ASSVGHVNTEAF
TRBV6-6	.	TRBJ1-4	ASSYSGRGIDEKLF
TRBV7-2	.	TRBJ2-1	ASSLSGSGSYNEQF
TRBV9	.	TRBJ2-4	ASSVEGTLTGQLAKNIQY
TRBV18	.	TRBJ2-7	ASSPFRDSSYEQY
TRBV18	.	TRBJ2-5	ASSSQETQY
TRBV24-1	.	TRBJ2-1	ATSDRGQGSYNEQF
TRBV7-6	few	TRBJ1-2	ASSLTAGTNYGYT
TRBV6-6	.	TRBJ2-1	ASSKAGGGEQF
TRBV5-1	.	TRBJ1-1	ASSLAGGGYHTEAF
TRBV29-1	.	TRBJ1-2	SVGQNDGYT
TRBV30	.	TRBJ2-2	AWARQANGELF
TRBV5-6	.	TRBJ2-7	ASSFSGINEQY
TRBV7-9	.	TRBJ1-1	ASRPKARLGSEAF
TRBV3-1/TRBV3-2	.	TRBJ2-7	ASSQDTGISYEQY
TRBV2	.	TRBJ2-3	ASRTTSGGAKDTQY
TRBV6-5	.	TRBJ2-7	ASSIDPSGYEQY
TRBV5-4	.	TRBJ2-7	ASSLDSGTYEQY
TRBV5-1	.	TRBJ1-1	ASSPGRGLNLNTEAF
TRBV9	.	TRBJ1-6	ASSVDSGRNSPLH
TRBV18	.	TRBJ1-4	ASSLRTATNEKLF
TRBV28	.	TRBJ2-7	ASSLIPGQGTYEQY
TRBV7-3	.	TRBJ2-1	ASSQSGASGYNEQF
TRBV12-3/TRBV12-4	.	TRBJ1-1	ASRRRQYTEAF
TRBV19	.	TRBJ1-4	ASKEQINEKLF
TRBV18	.	TRBJ1-3	ASSPGDSGNTIY
TRBV21-1	.	TRBJ1-2	ASSRQGVGGYT
TRBV5-1	.	TRBJ2-4	ASSLPTSGTIQNIQY
TRBV6-5	.	TRBJ1-1	ASSSDRASYTEAF
TRBV11-2	.	TRBJ1-6	ASSLEGGLNSPLH
TRBV23-1	.	TRBJ2-2	ASSQSRGNPPLNTGELF
TRBV18	once	TRBJ2-7	ASSPPLAKRRIYEQY
TRBV27	.	TRBJ1-1	ASSLFFKPGGNTEAF
TRBV18	.	TRBJ2-5	ASGQGQGVETQY
TRBV28	.	TRBJ2-7	ASSFGLAESYEQY
TRBV2	.	TRBJ1-2	ASSVSRAAGDQGYT
TRBV18	.	TRBJ2-3	ASGTRGPDTQY
TRBV7-9	.	TRBJ2-7	ASSLYGEQY
TRBV30	.	TRBJ1-4	AWSGLFNEKLF
TRBV12-3/TRBV12-4	.	TRBJ2-3	ASSTLAAPLVY
TRBV10-3	.	TRBJ2-3	AISEGATGATDTQY
TRBV3-1/TRBV3-2	.	TRBJ2-6	ASSRISSVQGANVLT
TRBV24-1	.	TRBJ2-3	ATSDSTGSDTQY